This T cell receptor (beta chain) was recorded in a study of blood T cell repertoires in COVID-19. About the research overall: T cells, B-cell-depleted T cells, or PBMCs supplied cDNA or gDNA.

The germline gives CDR1 MRHNA, CDR2 SNTAGT. The CDR3 runs to 12 residues. Trimming removed 0 bases from V and 6 bases from J, with 4 bases in between. Using immunoSEQ multiplex PCR, the repertoire was profiled, and TCRdb retains in-frame clones only, with some absent. The table records 300,000 to 400,000 clones, more than 75% of them present only once. This TCR came from a woman between 50 and 59 years old who had recovered from COVID-19. The sample taken for sequencing was peripheral blood. The chain links TRBV6-4 to TRBJ2-3, with D hard to call. For the CDR3, the DNA is TGTGCCAGCAGTGACTCGAGGGATACGCAGTATTTT. This codes for CASSDSRDTQYF.